Listed below are T cell receptor beta chains from one sample, sequenced in a study of blood T cell repertoires in COVID-19. The assay was immunoSEQ multiplex PCR, and TCRdb's table has in-frame clones only and misses some. The table lists 450,000 to 500,000 clones, around 90% of them singletons. The sequenced material came from PBMCs or T cells enriched from blood (not recorded which). The receptors come from a woman aged 18-29 years who had recovered from COVID-19. Both conserved end residues are part of each CDR3. D genes are given only for firm matches. Clone size is shown for a subset of rows, as once, few, many or a class of expanded clone.

v_gene	d_gene	abundance	j_gene	CDR3nt	CDR3aa
TRBV28	-	once	TRBJ2-7	TGTGCCAGCAGTTTATCCCGGGACGAGCAGTACTTC	CASSLSRDEQYF
TRBV10-3	TRBD2	-	TRBJ2-5	TGTGCCATCAGTCTAGCGGGGACGCTTGGAGAGACCCAGTACTTC	CAISLAGTLGETQYF
TRBV2	-	-	TRBJ1-2	TGTGCCAGCTGGATCGAGGGCGGAAAGTATGGCTACACCTTC	CASWIEGGKYGYTF
TRBV5-1	TRBD1	-	TRBJ2-5	TGCGCCAGCAGCTACACCGGGACAGGGGAAGAGACCCAGTACTTC	CASSYTGTGEETQYF
TRBV6-5	-	-	TRBJ1-6	TGTGCCAGCAGTTACTCGGGCAGGGAAACCCTCCACTTT	CASSYSGRETLHF
TRBV29-1	TRBD1	-	TRBJ1-1	TGCAGCGTTGGGAGTCGATTGGGACAGAAGAACACTGAAGCTTTCTTT	CSVGSRLGQKNTEAFF
TRBV30	-	-	TRBJ1-4	TGTGCCTGGTCCGGGAGGCTGCATGAAAAACTGTTTTTT	CAWSGRLHEKLFF
TRBV15	-	once	TRBJ1-3	TGTGCCACCAGCGAGGGCCTACCCTCTGGAAACACCATATATTTT	CATSEGLPSGNTIYF
TRBV11-2	TRBD1	-	TRBJ2-6	TGTGCCAGCAGCTTCCCTCGGACAGGGGTCTCTGGGGCCAACGTCCTGACTTTC	CASSFPRTGVSGANVLTF
TRBV5-1	-	-	TRBJ2-7	TGCGCCAGCAGCTTAACACAGGGCTCGAGAGAGCAGTACTTC	CASSLTQGSREQYF
TRBV5-1	TRBD2	-	TRBJ2-3	TGCGCCAGCAGCCCTCTAGCGGACCCCACAGATACGCAGTATTTT	CASSPLADPTDTQYF
TRBV9	-	-	TRBJ1-3	TGTGCCAGCAGCGTCGTCGGGAACACCATATATTTT	CASSVVGNTIYF
TRBV10-3	TRBD1	-	TRBJ2-1	TGTGCCCTTGGTCAGGGACAGGGGAATGAGCAGTTCTTC	CALGQGQGNEQFF
TRBV5-1	TRBD2	-	TRBJ2-2	TGCGCCAGCAGCCTCGGACTAGCGGGTGACACCGGGGAGCTGTTTTTT	CASSLGLAGDTGELFF
TRBV27	TRBD1	-	TRBJ1-1	TGTGCCAGCAGTTCGGACAGGGAGAAAGCTTTCTTT	CASSSDREKAFF
TRBV7-3	TRBD1	-	TRBJ2-1	TGTGCCACACAGGGGATGAACAATGAGCAGTTCTTC	CATQGMNNEQFF